These 18 T cell receptor beta chains were sequenced from one sample in a study of human T cells and chemical hapten exposure. MiXCR, applied by TCRdb to the RACE reads, yields one record per CDR3 protein. The repertoire holds some 84,000 distinct CDR3 sequences, roughly a tenth seen once, with roughly 5% in the top ten. The time point was: patch test 2, 6 weeks after DPC sensitization. Indicated treatment: therapeutic diphenylcyclopropenone sensitization with weekly scalp DPC. Material: whole blood, obtained in connection with sensitization to the hapten diphenylcyclopropenone (DPC). The receptors originated from a woman in her 50s with alopecia areata. Some clones in this sample may be carry-over from other donors' samples.

This clonotype has ten or more counts. CDR3 amino acids: CSVEKTGSTGELFF. CDR3 coding DNA: TGCAGCGTTGAAAAGACAGGGAGCACCGGGGAGCTGTTTTTT. The chain carries TRBV29-1 and TRBJ2-2; TRBD1 matches 7 bases. V lost 2 bases and J lost 4; bases outside the gene matches: 4. In germline, CDR1 is SQVTM, CDR2 ANQGSEA. This CDR3 is 14 amino acids long.

There are many counts of this clonotype. The J gene is TRBJ1-6, the V gene TRBV28; D is perhaps TRBD1 (6 bases). The CDR3 totals 17 residues. Trimming removed 3 bases from V and 0 bases from J, with 12 bases in between. Germline V gives CDR1 MDHEN, CDR2 SYDVKM. CDR3 in DNA: TGTGCCAGCAGTTTTCAAACAGGGAGCTCCTATAATTCACCCCTCCACTTT. Amino acids: CASSFQTGSSYNSPLHF.

A note on this clonotype: A much larger clone differs from this one at a single base, so this may be a read error. The chain is built from TRBV25-1 and TRBJ2-5; 8 bases fit TRBD2. V gave up 4 bases and J gave up 5 bases; unmatched junction bases: 6. Germline CDR1 is MGHDK and CDR2 is SYGVNS. CDR3 length: 14 amino acids. The CDR3 DNA sequence: TGTGCCAGCAGTGGGGGACTAGTCATGGAGACCCAGTACTTC. Translated: CASSGGLVMETQYF.

The V gene is TRBV24-1, the J gene TRBJ2-1, with D tentatively TRBD2 (5 bases). V was pared by 3 bases and J by 6 bases, with 14 bases between. This CDR3 comprises 15 residues. Germline CDR1 reads KGHDR; CDR2 reads SFDVKD. The CDR3 region is CATSDASGGPNEQFF. The CDR3 nucleotides are TGTGCCACCAGTGATGCCAGTGGCGGGCCCAATGAGCAGTTCTTC.

V and J are TRBV18 and TRBJ1-1; 9 positions agree with TRBD1. The germline CDR1 and CDR2 sequences are KGHSH and LQKENI. With 5 bases clipped from V and 3 bases from J, the junction kept 4 bases outside the gene matches. This CDR3 is 14 amino acids long. CDR3 in amino acids: CASSIRQGDTEAFF. CDR3 DNA sequence: TGTGCCAGCTCAATCCGACAGGGGGACACTGAAGCTTTCTTT. The variable domain in full, completed from reference TRBV18 and TRBJ1-1, reads NAGVMQNPRHLVRRRGQEARLRCSPMKGHSHVYWYRQLPEEGLKFMVYLQKENIIDESGMPKERFSAEFPKEGPSILRIQQVVRGDSAAYFCASSIRQGDTEAFFGQGTRLTVV.

This clonotype occurred a few times. V is TRBV6-1 and J is TRBJ2-5; TRBD2 aligns across 10 bases. Germline V CDR1 and CDR2: MNHNS, SASEGT. Trimming removed 5 bases from V and 1 base from J; junction bases left unmatched: 7. CDR3 length equals 16 residues. The CDR3 is CASSSRTSGLQETQYF. For the CDR3, the DNA is TGTGCCAGCAGTTCCCGGACTAGCGGACTCCAAGAGACCCAGTACTTC.

This clonotype came up many times. V is TRBV18 and J is TRBJ2-2; tentatively, D is TRBD1 (6 bases). The length of the CDR3 is 15 residues. Germline V lookup: CDR1 KGHSH, CDR2 LQKENI. Between the trimmed V and J ends, which lost 1 base and 1 base, there was a span of 7 bases. The CDR3 nucleotides are TGTGCCAGCTCACCACAGACAGGGAACACCGGGGAGCTGTTTTTT. It is translated as CASSPQTGNTGELFF.

This clonotype has a count of ten or more. CDR3 bases: TGTGCCAGCAGCCAAGTGTCGACATACGAGCAGTACTTC. This translates into CASSQVSTYEQYF. The chain combines TRBV3-1 with TRBJ2-7; D remains ambiguous. With 1 base removed from V and 4 bases from J, the gap between germline ends came to 8 bases. Germline CDR1 LGHDT, CDR2 YNNKEL (reference sequence). This CDR3 has 13 residues.

This clonotype was picked up a small number of times. V is TRBV28 and J is TRBJ2-3; 7 nucleotides line up with TRBD2. Germline CDR1 MDHEN, CDR2 SYDVKM. The CDR3 consists of 12 residues. The CDR3 sequence: CAIAGRTDTQYF. The CDR3 DNA sequence: TGTGCGATAGCGGGTCGCACAGATACGCAGTATTTT.

The chain has TRBV2 and TRBJ2-1, with a possible D match to TRBD2 (5 bases). Trimming cost V 3 bases and J 10 bases, with 19 bases left between them. Germline CDR1 SNHLY, CDR2 FYNNEI. The CDR3 has 15 residues. CDR3 bases: TGTGCCAGCAGTGAGCCAGCGTCCCTTCGAGGGGAGCAGTTCTTC. As protein: CASSEPASLRGEQFF.

This clonotype occurred many times. V gene TRBV7-2 combines with J gene TRBJ2-7, with 12 bases fitting TRBD2. CDR1 and CDR2 from the germline V gene are SGHTA and FQGNSA. Trimming took 5 bases from V and 6 from J; bases not matched to a gene: 8. The CDR3 loop spans 15 amino acids. The CDR3 loop is CASSGRLAGAVEQYF. In DNA, the CDR3 is TGTGCCAGCAGCGGGCGACTAGCGGGAGCCGTCGAGCAGTACTTC.

The chain has TRBV11-2 and TRBJ2-3; 8 bases are shared with TRBD2. The germline CDR1 and CDR2 sequences are SGHAT and FQNNGV. The CDR3 contains 14 residues. Trimming cost V 1 base and J 7 bases; bases outside gene matches: 4. DNA of the CDR3: TGTGCCAGCAGCTTAGCGGGAGGGCCAAATACGCAGTATTTT. Its translation is CASSLAGGPNTQYF.

This clonotype was observed at least ten times. The chain has TRBV3-1 and TRBJ2-1; D possibly uses TRBD1 or TRBD2 (5 bases each). The CDR3 length is 14 residues. Germline lookup yields CDR1 LGHDT and CDR2 YNNKEL (reference sequence). The V end was cut by 6 bases, the J end by 7 bases, with 16 bases between. As DNA, the CDR3 is TGTGCCAGCAGGGGGCTTGGGAGTGGGAATGAGCAGTTCTTC. It encodes CASRGLGSGNEQFF.

This clonotype was recorded at least ten times. V gene TRBV12-3 or TRBV12-4 combines with J gene TRBJ1-5; TRBD1 agrees at 7 bases. With V trimmed by 4 bases and J by 5 bases, 8 bases remained unmatched. The CDR3 runs to 15 residues. CDR3 nucleotides: TGTGCCAGCAGTTCCCGGGACAGCCGATATCAGCCCCAGCATTTT. Its protein is CASSSRDSRYQPQHF.

The sample holds many counts of this clonotype. This chain connects TRBV14 to TRBJ2-1, with 10 positions matching TRBD2. From germline, CDR1 is SGHDN and CDR2 FVKESK. The CDR3 loop spans 18 amino acids. V lost 1 base, J lost 5 bases, and 11 bases stayed unmatched. CDR3 coding DNA: TGTGCCAGCAGCCAAGCCCGGCGACTAGCGGGTATACACAATGAGCAGTTCTTC. It codes for CASSQARRLAGIHNEQFF.

In its sample, this clonotype was seen a few times. This chain uses TRBV7-2 with TRBJ2-3, with D perhaps TRBD2 (6 bases). The CDR3 sequence is 15 residues long. V shed 5 bases and J shed 6 bases, with 18 bases lying between them. CDR1 and CDR2 from the germline V gene are SGHTA and FQGNSA. As DNA, the CDR3 is TGTGCCAGCAGCCCAGGGTCCGGGAGTGCGGATACGCAGTATTTT. It is translated as CASSPGSGSADTQYF.

The chain uses TRBV20-1 and TRBJ2-7, with TRBD2 matching over 11 bases. Looked up from germline, CDR1 is DFQATT and CDR2 is SNEGSKA (reference sequence). V lost 0 bases and J lost 1; bases outside the gene matches: 2. This CDR3 is built from 15 residues. As DNA, the CDR3 is TGCAGTGCTAGAGATCGGACTAGCGGGTCCTACGAGCAGTACTTC. Translation: CSARDRTSGSYEQYF.

The chain uses TRBV20-1 and TRBJ2-3; TRBD2 is a possible D gene (6 bases). The V gene lost 3 bases and the J gene lost 3 bases, with 16 bases spanning the gap. Per the germline V gene, CDR1 is DFQATT and CDR2 is SNEGSKA (reference sequence). This CDR3 contains 15 residues. Here the CDR3 DNA reads TGCAGTGCTAGGTCCAGCGGGTTGGGTACAGATACGCAGTATTTT. As protein: CSARSSGLGTDTQYF.